The 27 T cell receptor beta chains presented below share a single source sample, sequenced in a study of blood T cell repertoires in COVID-19. Repertoires were generated with immunoSEQ multiplex PCR, while TCRdb's copy carries only in-frame clones and drops some. The data show approximately 210,000 clones, 70% to 90% seen once. Input material: peripheral blood. Source of these receptors: a woman aged 70 to 79 with acute or convalescent COVID-19.

CDR3 region: CASSSPGQGIYEQYF. CDR3 bases: TGTGCCAGCAGCTCGCCGGGACAGGGTATCTACGAGCAGTACTTC. The genes are TRBV11-2 and TRBJ2-7; TRBD1 matches 9 bases. The germline gives CDR1 SGHAT, CDR2 FQNNGV. This CDR3 spans 15 amino acids. Trimming at V came to 4 bases and at J to 3 bases, leaving 7 bases not matched to a gene. Drawing the rest from reference TRBV11-2 and TRBJ2-7, the complete variable domain is EAGVAQSPRYKIIEKRQSVAFWCNPISGHATLYWYQQILGQGPKLLIQFQNNGVVDDSQLPKDRFSAERLKGVDSTLKIQPAKLEDSAVYLCASSSPGQGIYEQYFGPGTRLTVT.

This chain joins TRBV7-9 and TRBJ2-5, with D possibly TRBD2 on 6 matching bases. CDR1 and CDR2 from the germline V gene are SEHNR and FQNEAQ (reference sequence). The ends were cut back, 1 base at V and 0 bases at J, with 15 bases in the middle. This CDR3 comprises 17 residues. Here the CDR3 reads CASSLGQSRGYQETQYF. CDR3 bases: TGTGCCAGCAGCTTAGGACAGTCTCGGGGGTACCAAGAGACCCAGTACTTC.

This chain uses TRBV19 with TRBJ1-3, with D unresolved. Trimming stripped 2 bases from V and 3 bases from J, with 14 bases between. In germline, CDR1 is LNHDA, CDR2 SQIVND (reference sequence). This CDR3 has 16 amino acids. The CDR3 sequence is CASSIRGSRFGNTIYF. The CDR3 nucleotides are TGTGCCAGTAGTATACGGGGATCCCGTTTTGGAAACACCATATATTTT.

The chain joins TRBV5-1 to TRBJ2-1; 8 positions agree with TRBD2. V shed 4 bases and J 7 bases; nucleotides not matched to a gene: 13. The CDR3 is made up of 16 amino acids. Germline lookup yields CDR1 SGHRS and CDR2 YFSETQ. The CDR3 sequence is CASSRISSGWGNEQFF. As DNA, the CDR3 is TGCGCCAGCAGCCGTATATCTAGCGGGTGGGGGAATGAGCAGTTCTTC. The full variable domain, its missing parts supplied by reference TRBV5-1 and TRBJ2-1, is KAGVTQTPRYLIKTRGQQVTLSCSPISGHRSVSWYQQTPGQGLQFLFEYFSETQRNKGNFPGRFSGRQFSNSRSEMNVSTLELGDSALYLCASSRISSGWGNEQFFGPGTRLTVL.

This clone showed up just a few times. The V call is TRBV19, the J call TRBJ1-1; D unclear. From germline, CDR1 is LNHDA and CDR2 SQIVND (reference sequence). This CDR3 spans 14 amino acids. V lost 3 bases and J 4 bases, leaving 12 bases between the germline ends. CDR3 sequence (DNA): TGTGCCAGTAGTATGGTGGGCCCCGGCACTGAAGCTTTCTTT. This sequence encodes CASSMVGPGTEAFF.

V gene TRBV27 combines with J gene TRBJ2-7, with 10 bases that match TRBD1. The CDR3 covers 14 residues. The germline V gene has CDR1 MNHEY and CDR2 SMNVEV (reference sequence). V was clipped by 5 bases and J by 4 bases; unmatched bases: 5. The CDR3 region is CASSPDRGRYEQYF. Here the CDR3 DNA reads TGTGCCAGCAGTCCAGACAGGGGGCGGTACGAGCAGTACTTC.

The chain combines TRBV3-1 (or the pseudogene TRBV3-2) with TRBJ2-3; possibly TRBD1 for D (6 bases). The germline CDR1 and CDR2 sequences are LGHDT and YNNKEL (reference sequence). The CDR3 spans 13 residues. V lost 4 bases to trimming and J lost 4 bases, with 9 bases between them. The CDR3 DNA reads TGTGCCAGCAGCCTACAGGGTTCAGATACGCAGTATTTT. This gives the protein CASSLQGSDTQYF.

This chain joins TRBV19 and TRBJ2-1; 8 nucleotides match TRBD1. The germline gives CDR1 LNHDA, CDR2 SQIVND (reference sequence). This CDR3 comprises 15 residues. Germline trimming cut 5 bases from V and 1 base from J; bases unmatched to any gene: 4. The CDR3 protein is CASSLRQGSYNEQFF. The DNA for the CDR3 is TGTGCCAGTAGTCTTCGACAGGGGTCCTACAATGAGCAGTTCTTC. Together with reference TRBV19 and TRBJ2-1, the CDR3 gives the full variable domain: DGGITQSPKYLFRKEGQNVTLSCEQNLNHDAMYWYRQDPGQGLRLIYYSQIVNDFQKGDIAEGYSVSREKKESFPLTVTSAQKNPTAFYLCASSLRQGSYNEQFFGPGTRLTVL.

The rearrangement links TRBV28 to TRBJ2-7; possible D gene TRBD1, 6 bases. The CDR3 has 15 amino acids. Germline V gene sequence: CDR1 MDHEN, CDR2 SYDVKM. Trimming pared 6 bases from V and 2 bases from J, leaving 17 bases between. For the CDR3, the DNA is TGTGCCAGCAGCTCGACAGGACCAGGGGCCTACGAGCAGTACTTC. Amino acid sequence: CASSSTGPGAYEQYF.

The CDR3 sequence is CASSEPNRGKAFF. The DNA of the CDR3 is TGTGCCAGCAGTGAACCAAACAGGGGGAAGGCTTTCTTT. The rearrangement uses TRBV25-1 and TRBJ1-1; 8 bases are shared with TRBD1. The CDR3 has 13 residues. Germline V gene sequence: CDR1 MGHDK, CDR2 SYGVNS. The trim removed 2 bases at V and 11 bases at J, leaving 7 bases unmatched.

This rearrangement joins TRBV6-6 to TRBJ2-7, with a tentative D call TRBD1 (5 bases). The V end lost 8 bases, the J end lost 1 base, and 12 bases lay between the germline ends. The germline V gene has CDR1 MNHNY and CDR2 SVGAGI (reference sequence). The CDR3 sequence is 13 residues long. This chain's CDR3 is CASRPTASYEQYF. CDR3 DNA sequence: TGTGCCAGCCGCCCGACAGCGTCCTACGAGCAGTACTTC.

The V and J genes are TRBV27 and TRBJ2-3; TRBD2 agrees at 13 bases. V dropped 6 bases and J dropped 6; count of bases not matched to a gene: 6. The CDR3 has 15 amino acids. CDR1 MNHEY and CDR2 SMNVEV come from the germline V gene (reference sequence). The CDR3 here is CASRRLAGGPDTQYF. The DNA of the CDR3 is TGTGCCAGCAGGAGACTAGCGGGAGGTCCGGATACGCAGTATTTT.

The J gene is TRBJ2-3, the V gene TRBV2, with 10 bases identical to TRBD1. Germline values: CDR1 SNHLY, CDR2 FYNNEI. The V segment lost 5 bases and the J segment 4 bases; nucleotides outside the gene matches: 3. This CDR3 spans 14 amino acids. CDR3 sequence reads: CASSPDRGADTQYF. The CDR3 DNA sequence: TGTGCCAGCAGTCCGGACAGGGGGGCAGATACGCAGTATTTT.

The sample holds one count of this clone. The V gene is TRBV2, the J gene TRBJ1-6, with 7 nucleotides matching TRBD1. Germline assignment: CDR1 SNHLY and CDR2 FYNNEI. The CDR3 is made up of 15 amino acids. V trimming: 4 bases; J trimming: 3 bases; junction bases outside the gene matches: 3. The CDR3 protein is CASSGQGGYNSPLHF. The CDR3, as DNA: TGTGCCAGCAGTGGACAGGGTGGCTATAATTCACCCCTCCACTTT.

This clone was seen a handful of times. V usage is TRBV5-4 and J usage is TRBJ1-6; unclear D gene. The CDR3 totals 15 residues. Germline CDR1 SGHNT, CDR2 YYREEE (reference sequence). The ends were cut back, 4 bases at V and 4 bases at J, with 12 bases in the middle. The CDR3 region is CASSPTNTYNSPLHF. The CDR3 region has the DNA TGTGCCAGCAGCCCAACTAATACTTATAATTCACCCCTCCACTTT.

The rearrangement links TRBV5-6 to TRBJ2-7; 16 nucleotides align to TRBD2. Trimming removed 4 bases from V and 2 bases from J; junction bases left unmatched: 3. Germline loops: CDR1 SGHDT, CDR2 YYEEEE. This CDR3 is built from 16 residues. This CDR3 reads CASSLGTSGRAYEQYF. CDR3 nucleotides: TGTGCCAGCAGCCTTGGGACTAGCGGGAGGGCCTACGAGCAGTACTTC.

J is TRBJ1-2 and V is TRBV25-1, with 8 bases matching TRBD1. The germline gives CDR1 MGHDK, CDR2 SYGVNS. The CDR3 is made up of 14 amino acids. The ends lost 0 bases at V and 8 bases at J; junction bases unmatched: 5. DNA for the CDR3: TGTGCCAGCAGTGAATACAGGGGGCAAGGGGGCTACACCTTC. Protein sequence: CASSEYRGQGGYTF.

CDR3 in DNA: TGTGCCAGCAGCTTAACAGGCACCAATCAGCCCCAGCATTTT. This encodes CASSLTGTNQPQHF. The V gene is TRBV7-2, the J gene TRBJ1-5, with D possibly TRBD1 on 5 matching bases. The CDR3 is 14 residues long. Germline values: CDR1 SGHTA, CDR2 FQGNSA. Trimming pared 2 bases from V and 3 bases from J, leaving 8 bases between.

This sequence joins TRBV28 and TRBJ1-1; tentatively, D is TRBD1 (6 bases). There are 15 residues in the CDR3. With 6 bases removed from V and 7 bases from J, the gap between germline ends came to 21 bases. Germline assignment: CDR1 MDHEN and CDR2 SYDVKM. This CDR3 reads CASSITGNAPLEAFF. The CDR3 DNA sequence: TGTGCCAGCAGCATCACAGGGAATGCCCCCCTTGAAGCTTTCTTT.

The rearrangement links TRBV3-1 (or the pseudogene TRBV3-2) to TRBJ2-5; a possible D gene is TRBD2 (6 bases). The ends were cut back, 4 bases at V and 5 bases at J, with 14 bases in the middle. This CDR3 has 14 amino acids. Germline V CDR1 and CDR2: LGHDT, YNNKEL (reference sequence). The CDR3 reads CASSLGGVGETQYF. As DNA, the CDR3 is TGTGCCAGCAGCCTGGGGGGAGTGGGGGAGACCCAGTACTTC.

The chain is built from TRBV7-2 and TRBJ1-2, with D hard to call. Trimming cost V 8 bases and J 0 bases, with 13 bases left between them. The germline V gene has CDR1 SGHTA and CDR2 FQGNSA. CDR3 length: 14 amino acids. CDR3 loop: CASPGIGTNYGYTF. The DNA of the CDR3 is TGTGCCAGCCCGGGGATAGGCACTAACTATGGCTACACCTTC.

The rearrangement uses TRBV12-3 or TRBV12-4 and TRBJ1-2, with D perhaps matching TRBD1 (5 bases). The length of the CDR3 is 13 residues. Trimming took 5 bases from V and 2 from J, leaving 9 bases between them. The CDR3 protein is CASSLTENYGYTF. CDR3 nucleotides: TGTGCCAGCAGTCTGACAGAGAACTATGGCTACACCTTC.

In its sample, this clone was seen once. The rearrangement joins TRBV5-4 to TRBJ1-2; tentatively, D is TRBD1 (5 bases). The CDR3 length is 15 residues. Germline-derived CDR1 and CDR2 are SGHNT and YYREEE (reference sequence). Trimming removed 1 base from V and 5 bases from J, with 15 bases in between. CDR3 DNA: TGTGCCAGCAGCTTGAAAACAGGAGATAATTATGGCTACACCTTC. Amino acid sequence: CASSLKTGDNYGYTF. The variable domain in full, with the rest retrieved from reference TRBV5-4 and TRBJ1-2, is ETGVTQSPTHLIKTRGQQVTLRCSSQSGHNTVSWYQQALGQGPQFIFQYYREEENGRGNFPPRFSGLQFPNYSSELNVNALELDDSALYLCASSLKTGDNYGYTFGSGTRLTVV.

This clone has more than one count but fewer than ten. This sequence joins TRBV5-6 and TRBJ2-7, with D maybe TRBD2 (5 bases). Trimming took off 2 bases at V and 4 bases at J, with 7 bases between the two ends. In germline, CDR1 is SGHDT, CDR2 YYEEEE. This CDR3 has 12 residues. The CDR3 loop reads CASSFGGYEQYF. CDR3 DNA sequence: TGTGCCAGCAGCTTTGGCGGGTACGAGCAGTACTTC.

The gene calls are TRBV6-6 and TRBJ1-2; 11 nucleotides align to TRBD1. From germline, CDR1 is MNHNY and CDR2 SVGAGI (reference sequence). Unmatched junction bases numbered 12, after V lost 8 bases and J lost 4 bases. The CDR3 has 16 amino acids. CDR3 DNA sequence: TGTGCCAGCCATTTCACTTCGGGACAGGGGGGCTATGGCTACACCTTC. It codes for CASHFTSGQGGYGYTF.

The table lists this clone with a count of one. The chain employs TRBV7-2 and TRBJ2-7, with TRBD2 as a possible D gene (7 bases). Deletions cut 2 bases from V and 5 bases from J, with 13 bases between. The germline gives CDR1 SGHTA, CDR2 FQGNSA. The CDR3 spans 14 residues. The CDR3 sequence: CASSLSRGANEQYF. CDR3 in DNA: TGTGCCAGCAGCTTAAGCCGGGGGGCAAACGAGCAGTACTTC.

The V gene is TRBV15, the J gene TRBJ1-3; no definite D call. V lost 1 base and J 6 bases, leaving 7 bases between the germline ends. The CDR3 spans 13 residues. CDR1 and CDR2 (germline): LNHNV, YYDKDF (reference sequence). The CDR3 protein is CATSRALLNTIYF. The CDR3 nucleotides are TGTGCCACCAGCAGAGCACTGTTAAACACCATATATTTT.